These T cell receptor beta chains were read from a single sample in a study of OX40 agonist ivuxolimab in advanced cancers. Sequencing was performed with immunoSEQ multiplex PCR; in TCRdb, only in-frame clones are kept and a portion is missing. The sample shows some 67,000 clones, around 88% of them seen only once. Source: CD4+ or CD8+ T cells sorted from blood, taken in a trial of the OX40 agonist ivuxolimab. These receptors were taken from an adult with an advanced solid tumor such as melanoma, head and neck, liver or kidney cancer. The CDR3 runs from the conserved cysteine through the conserved F or W. D genes are given only for firm matches. A row's size may be missing; if present it is once, few, many or a size class.

size: -
V: TRBV13
J: TRBJ1-5
D: -
length: 16
DNA: TGTGCCAGCCCACGAGGCAAGGGGAGTAACAATCAGCCCCAGCATTTT
CDR3: CASPRGKGSNNQPQHF

size: -
V: TRBV6-5
J: TRBJ1-5
D: TRBD1
length: 13
DNA: TGTGCCAGCAGTCTACAGGGGAAGCAGCCCCAGCATTTT
CDR3: CASSLQGKQPQHF

size: -
V: TRBV5-8
J: TRBJ2-2
D: TRBD2
length: 17
DNA: TGTGCCAGCAGCTGGGACTTCAGCGGGGGTTCGGACGGGGAGCTGTTTTTT
CDR3: CASSWDFSGGSDGELFF

size: -
V: TRBV19
J: TRBJ1-1
D: -
length: 14
DNA: TGTGCCAGTAGTATTTCTGGACTGAGCACTGAAGCTTTCTTT
CDR3: CASSISGLSTEAFF

size: once
V: TRBV9
J: TRBJ1-6
D: -
length: 14
DNA: TGTGCCAGCAGCGTAGGGGGCGGAGGTTCACCCCTCCACTTT
CDR3: CASSVGGGGSPLHF

size: medium-sized
V: TRBV19
J: TRBJ1-2
D: -
length: 13
DNA: TGTGCCAGTAGTATATCGGGTATTAATGGCTACACCTTC
CDR3: CASSISGINGYTF

size: -
V: TRBV4-2
J: TRBJ1-4
D: -
length: 15
DNA: TGTGCCAGCAGCCAAGGGGAAGGACCGGGGGAAAAACTGTTTTTT
CDR3: CASSQGEGPGEKLFF

size: -
V: TRBV5-1
J: TRBJ2-5
D: -
length: 17
DNA: TGCGCCAGCAGCTTGGTGGGGGCCCAAGAGTACCAAGAGACCCAGTACTTC
CDR3: CASSLVGAQEYQETQYF

size: -
V: TRBV6-1
J: TRBJ2-7
D: TRBD2
length: 13
DNA: TGTGCCGCAGCGGGGCCGCCCACCTACGAGCAGTACTTC
CDR3: CAAAGPPTYEQYF

size: -
V: TRBV29-1
J: TRBJ2-1
D: -
length: 14
DNA: TGCAGCGTTGGGGACACTGCCTCCTACAATGAGCAGTTCTTC
CDR3: CSVGDTASYNEQFF

size: once
V: TRBV4-1
J: TRBJ1-1
D: TRBD1
length: 15
DNA: TGCGCCAGCAGCCCTGGACAGGGAAGGAACACTGAAGCTTTCTTT
CDR3: CASSPGQGRNTEAFF

size: -
V: TRBV10-3
J: TRBJ1-1
D: -
length: 13
DNA: TGTGCCATCAGTGCAGAAGGGAACACTGAAGCTTTCTTT
CDR3: CAISAEGNTEAFF

size: -
V: TRBV7-2
J: TRBJ2-1
D: -
length: 18
DNA: TGTGCCAGCAGCACTCAAATGAAGAGCGCCTACGGGGCTAATGAGCAGTTCTTC
CDR3: CASSTQMKSAYGANEQFF

size: -
V: TRBV29-1
J: TRBJ2-1
D: -
length: 10
DNA: TGCAGCATAAATCTGAGTGAGCAGTTCTTC
CDR3: CSINLSEQFF

size: once
V: TRBV15
J: TRBJ1-4
D: TRBD1
length: 15
DNA: TGTGCCACCAGCAGAGACCCGACAGGGACGGAAAAACTGTTTTTT
CDR3: CATSRDPTGTEKLFF

size: once
V: TRBV5-1
J: TRBJ2-3
D: TRBD1
length: 15
DNA: TGCGCCAGCAGCCTTCGACAGGGGTTGACAGATACGCAGTATTTT
CDR3: CASSLRQGLTDTQYF

size: -
V: TRBV10-3
J: TRBJ1-2
D: TRBD1
length: 15
DNA: TGTGCCATCAATCTAAACAGGGGAGGATCGTATGGCTACACCTTC
CDR3: CAINLNRGGSYGYTF

size: -
V: TRBV7-2
J: TRBJ2-1
D: -
length: 15
DNA: TGTGCCAGCAGCTCCTCCGGGACTTCCTACAATGAGCAGTTCTTC
CDR3: CASSSSGTSYNEQFF

size: -
V: TRBV7-9
J: TRBJ2-3
D: -
length: 14
DNA: TGTGCCAGCAGCTTAGTTACGTATACAGATACGCAGTATTTT
CDR3: CASSLVTYTDTQYF

size: -
V: TRBV28
J: TRBJ1-6
D: -
length: 14
DNA: TGTGCCAGCAGTCGGGCAGGGGACGAATCACCCCTCCACTTT
CDR3: CASSRAGDESPLHF

size: -
V: TRBV7-2
J: TRBJ2-5
D: TRBD1
length: 14
DNA: TGTGCCAGCAGCTTGTGGGACAGGGAAGAGACCCAGTACTTC
CDR3: CASSLWDREETQYF

size: -
V: TRBV4-1
J: TRBJ1-1
D: TRBD1
length: 16
DNA: TGCGCCAGCAGCTATTACAGGGGGCGCACGGGCACTGAAGCTTTCTTT
CDR3: CASSYYRGRTGTEAFF

size: -
V: TRBV10-1
J: TRBJ2-5
D: -
length: 15
DNA: TGCGCCAGCAGTGAGTCGGGAATTCAGGGGGAGACCCAGTACTTC
CDR3: CASSESGIQGETQYF

size: -
V: TRBV11-2
J: TRBJ1-2
D: -
length: 13
DNA: TGTGCCAGCAGCTTAATACAGGGTGGCGGCTACACCTTC
CDR3: CASSLIQGGGYTF

size: -
V: TRBV11-2
J: TRBJ2-1
D: -
length: 15
DNA: TGTGCCAGCAGTCCAAGACAGGGAGGCTACAATGAGCAGTTCTTC
CDR3: CASSPRQGGYNEQFF

size: -
V: TRBV2
J: TRBJ2-5
D: TRBD2
length: 16
DNA: TGTGCCAGCAGTGGAAAAGCGGGGGGAACCCAAGAGACCCAGTACTTC
CDR3: CASSGKAGGTQETQYF

size: -
V: TRBV28
J: TRBJ1-3
D: -
length: 15
DNA: TGTGCCAGCAGCCCAACGGCGGGCTCTGGAAACACCATATATTTT
CDR3: CASSPTAGSGNTIYF

size: few
V: TRBV2
J: TRBJ1-2
D: -
length: 12
DNA: TGTGCCAGCAGCGGGGAGCTCTATGGCTACACCTTC
CDR3: CASSGELYGYTF

size: -
V: TRBV28
J: TRBJ2-7
D: TRBD2
length: 15
DNA: TGTGCCAGCAGCCCGGACTGGCGGGGGTCCTACGAGCAGTACTTC
CDR3: CASSPDWRGSYEQYF

size: -
V: TRBV6-1
J: TRBJ2-7
D: -
length: 13
DNA: TGTGCCAGCAGACCGGGACAAGACTACGAGCAGTACTTC
CDR3: CASRPGQDYEQYF

size: -
V: TRBV11-2
J: TRBJ1-1
D: -
length: 11
DNA: TGTGCCAGCAGCTTAGGTTTCGAAGCTTTCTTT
CDR3: CASSLGFEAFF

size: -
V: TRBV6-1
J: TRBJ2-7
D: -
length: 13
DNA: TGTGCCAGCAGTGAACTCGGGGACTACGAGCAGTACTTC
CDR3: CASSELGDYEQYF

size: -
V: TRBV19
J: TRBJ2-7
D: -
length: 15
DNA: TGTGCCAGTAGTATTTCAGGAGCCAAGGCCTACGAGCAGTACTTC
CDR3: CASSISGAKAYEQYF

size: -
V: TRBV9
J: TRBJ1-2
D: -
length: 13
DNA: TGTGCCAGCAGCGTAGAGGCGGCCTATGGCTACACCTTC
CDR3: CASSVEAAYGYTF

size: -
V: TRBV30
J: TRBJ1-5
D: -
length: 16
DNA: TGTGCCTGGAGTGTACCGGCAGGGACCCCCAATCAGCCCCAGCATTTT
CDR3: CAWSVPAGTPNQPQHF

size: -
V: TRBV4-1
J: TRBJ2-1
D: TRBD1
length: 15
DNA: TGCGCCAGCAGCCTGGGGACAGGAGGAAGAAATGAGCAGTTCTTC
CDR3: CASSLGTGGRNEQFF

size: -
V: TRBV7-6
J: TRBJ2-1
D: -
length: 16
DNA: TGTGCCAGCAGCTTGCGTCCGGGGGCGTCCTACAATGAGCAGTTCTTC
CDR3: CASSLRPGASYNEQFF

size: -
V: TRBV2
J: TRBJ1-3
D: -
length: 12
DNA: TGTGCCAGCAGTATCCAGGGGAACACCATATATTTT
CDR3: CASSIQGNTIYF

size: -
V: TRBV6-5
J: TRBJ1-5
D: -
length: 15
DNA: TGTGCCAGCACCCTAGAGTGGGGGGGGGATCAGCCCCAGCATTTT
CDR3: CASTLEWGGDQPQHF

size: -
V: TRBV7-9
J: TRBJ2-7
D: TRBD2
length: 15
DNA: TGTGCCAGCAGCAAGTCAGCGGGGGGGCCTGGCGAGCAGTACTTC
CDR3: CASSKSAGGPGEQYF

size: -
V: TRBV7-9
J: TRBJ2-3
D: -
length: 16
DNA: TGTGCCAGCAGCTTAGGCGGGACCCTTTGGGCAGATACGCAGTATTTT
CDR3: CASSLGGTLWADTQYF

size: -
V: TRBV5-4
J: TRBJ1-4
D: -
length: 14
DNA: TGTGCCAGCTTCAACAGGTCAACTAATGAAAAACTGTTTTTT
CDR3: CASFNRSTNEKLFF

size: -
V: TRBV4-2
J: TRBJ1-5
D: -
length: 15
DNA: TGTGCCAGCAGCCAAGGGTCGGCGGGTGGCCAGCCCCAGCATTTT
CDR3: CASSQGSAGGQPQHF

size: -
V: TRBV9
J: TRBJ2-1
D: TRBD2
length: 15
DNA: TGTGCCAGCAGCGTAGGAGCGGGGGGTCACAATGAGCAGTTCTTC
CDR3: CASSVGAGGHNEQFF

size: -
V: TRBV15
J: TRBJ2-7
D: -
length: 16
DNA: TGTGCCACCAGCCCTACGGGGTCGTGGGGGGCCTACGAGCAGTACTTC
CDR3: CATSPTGSWGAYEQYF

size: -
V: TRBV5-6
J: TRBJ2-1
D: -
length: 17
DNA: TGTGCCAGCAGCTTGGGGCGTCTACCTGGTTTTATGCATGAGCAGTTCTTC
CDR3: CASSLGRLPGFMHEQFF

size: -
V: TRBV9
J: TRBJ2-7
D: -
length: 15
DNA: TGTGCCAGCAGCGCGGAGCCCAGGGCGGGTCTCGAGCAGTACTTC
CDR3: CASSAEPRAGLEQYF

size: -
V: TRBV7-2
J: TRBJ1-6
D: -
length: 12
DNA: TGTGCCAGCAGCTTAACTAATTCACCCCTCCACTTT
CDR3: CASSLTNSPLHF

size: -
V: TRBV5-1
J: TRBJ2-5
D: TRBD1
length: 13
DNA: TGCGCCAGCAAGGGACAGGACCAAGAGACCCAGTACTTC
CDR3: CASKGQDQETQYF

size: once
V: TRBV7-9
J: TRBJ1-4
D: TRBD1
length: 16
DNA: TGTGCCAGCAGCACCGACAGGGGAGCAACTAATGAAAAACTGTTTTTT
CDR3: CASSTDRGATNEKLFF

size: -
V: TRBV5-1
J: TRBJ2-5
D: -
length: 12
DNA: TGCGCCAGCAGCTTGTATTTAGAGACCCAGTACTTC
CDR3: CASSLYLETQYF

size: -
V: TRBV4-1
J: TRBJ2-5
D: -
length: 12
DNA: TGCGCCAGCAGCCAAGATAGGTCGACCCAGTACTTC
CDR3: CASSQDRSTQYF

size: -
V: TRBV28
J: TRBJ1-1
D: -
length: 13
DNA: TGTGCCAGCAGCCCCCCCGGTCATTCTGAAGCTTTCTTT
CDR3: CASSPPGHSEAFF

size: few
V: TRBV7-9
J: TRBJ1-2
D: -
length: 15
DNA: TGTGCCAGCAGCTTAGCGTCCGTCGCAAATTATGGCTACACCTTC
CDR3: CASSLASVANYGYTF

size: once
V: TRBV19
J: TRBJ2-7
D: -
length: 14
DNA: TGTGCCAGTAGTCCCCGACAGGACCTCTACGAGCAGTACTTC
CDR3: CASSPRQDLYEQYF

size: -
V: TRBV2
J: TRBJ1-2
D: TRBD1
length: 13
DNA: TGTGCCAGCAATACGGGACAGGGTGTTGGCTACACCTTC
CDR3: CASNTGQGVGYTF

size: -
V: TRBV2
J: TRBJ1-1
D: -
length: 15
DNA: TGTGCCAGCAGCCTTTTTTCGGGAATGAACACTGAAGCTTTCTTT
CDR3: CASSLFSGMNTEAFF

size: -
V: TRBV30
J: TRBJ2-5
D: -
length: 14
DNA: TGTGCCTGGAGTTCTGCCCGTGTGGGAGAGACCCAGTACTTC
CDR3: CAWSSARVGETQYF

size: -
V: TRBV4-1
J: TRBJ2-5
D: -
length: 13
DNA: TGCGCCAGCAGCCAGGGGGGACAAGAGACCCAGTACTTC
CDR3: CASSQGGQETQYF